This T cell receptor (beta chain) came from a study of beta chain features in type 1 diabetes. Study results and caveats: Moderately but significantly shorter TCRB CDR3s were found in Type 1 diabetes patients in all four CD4+ subsets.

As concerns this clone: Its specificity is unknown.

The CDR3 sequence is 14 residues long. Germline-derived CDR1 and CDR2 are SQVTM and ANQGSEA. V gave up 6 bases and J gave up 6 bases; unmatched junction bases: 12. Expressed TCRB transcripts were sequenced after all isolated RNA was converted to cDNA. Only in-frame clones appear in the TCRdb table, and some are missing; sequencing was by immunoSEQ multiplex PCR. The sample shows around 140,000 clones, around 8.8% of them seen only once. The sample comprised central memory CD4+ T cells from blood. This chain uses TRBV29-1 with TRBJ1-2; 8 bases are shared with TRBD1. This clonotype originated in a man aged 25-45 years with type 1 diabetes. The CDR3 loop reads CSVTPRGLGDGYTF. The CDR3 DNA follows: TGCAGCGTCACACCCAGGGGGCTGGGAGATGGCTACACCTTC.